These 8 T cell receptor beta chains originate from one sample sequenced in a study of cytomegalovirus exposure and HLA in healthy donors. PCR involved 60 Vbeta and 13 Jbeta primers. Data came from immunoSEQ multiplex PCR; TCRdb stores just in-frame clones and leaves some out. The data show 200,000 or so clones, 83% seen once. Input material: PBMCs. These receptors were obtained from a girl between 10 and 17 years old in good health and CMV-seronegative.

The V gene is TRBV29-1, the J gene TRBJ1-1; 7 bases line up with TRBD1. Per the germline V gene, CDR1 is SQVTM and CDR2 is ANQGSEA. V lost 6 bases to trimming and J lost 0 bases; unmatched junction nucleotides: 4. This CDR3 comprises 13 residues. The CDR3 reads CSVATGLNTEAFF. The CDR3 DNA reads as TGCAGCGTAGCGACAGGGTTGAACACTGAAGCTTTCTTT.

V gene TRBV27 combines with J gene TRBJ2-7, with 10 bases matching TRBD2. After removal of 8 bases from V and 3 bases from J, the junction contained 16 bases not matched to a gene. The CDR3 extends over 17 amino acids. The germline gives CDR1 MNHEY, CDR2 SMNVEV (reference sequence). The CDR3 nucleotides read TGTGCCAGCTGCACTCAGAGGCTAGCGGGGGTCAGCTACGAGCAGTACTTC. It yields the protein CASCTQRLAGVSYEQYF.

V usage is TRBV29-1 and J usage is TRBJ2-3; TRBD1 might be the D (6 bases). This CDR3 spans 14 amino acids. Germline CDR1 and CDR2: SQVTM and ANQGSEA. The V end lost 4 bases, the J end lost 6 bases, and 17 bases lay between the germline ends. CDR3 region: CSVVAGAQSDTQYF. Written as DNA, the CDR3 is TGCAGCGTTGTTGCAGGGGCACAGTCGGATACGCAGTATTTT.

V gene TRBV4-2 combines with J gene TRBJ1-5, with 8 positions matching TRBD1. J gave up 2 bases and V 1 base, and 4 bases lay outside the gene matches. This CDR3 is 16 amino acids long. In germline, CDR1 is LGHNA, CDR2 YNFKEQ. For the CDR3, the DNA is TGTGCCAGCAGCCAAGGTTGGGGACAGGGCAATCAGCCCCAGCATTTT. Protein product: CASSQGWGQGNQPQHF.

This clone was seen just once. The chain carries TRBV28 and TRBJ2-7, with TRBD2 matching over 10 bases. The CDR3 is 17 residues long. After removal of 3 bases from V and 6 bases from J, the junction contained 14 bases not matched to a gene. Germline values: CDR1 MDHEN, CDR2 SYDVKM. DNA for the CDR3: TGTGCCAGCAGTTTGGGGACTACCGGGACTAGCGAGGTCGAGCAGTACTTC. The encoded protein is CASSLGTTGTSEVEQYF.

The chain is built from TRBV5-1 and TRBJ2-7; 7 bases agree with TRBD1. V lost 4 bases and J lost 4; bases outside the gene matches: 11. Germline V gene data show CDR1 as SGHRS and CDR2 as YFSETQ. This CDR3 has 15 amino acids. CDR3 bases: TGCGCCAGCAGCCCCTTCGACAGGGATAGTTACGAGCAGTACTTC. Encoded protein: CASSPFDRDSYEQYF. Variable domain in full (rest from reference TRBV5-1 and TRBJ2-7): KAGVTQTPRYLIKTRGQQVTLSCSPISGHRSVSWYQQTPGQGLQFLFEYFSETQRNKGNFPGRFSGRQFSNSRSEMNVSTLELGDSALYLCASSPFDRDSYEQYFGPGTRLTVT.

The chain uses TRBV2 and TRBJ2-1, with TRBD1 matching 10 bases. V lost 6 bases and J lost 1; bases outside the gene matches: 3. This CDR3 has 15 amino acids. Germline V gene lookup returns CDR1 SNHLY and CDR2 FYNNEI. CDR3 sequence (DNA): TGTGCCAGCAGAGAGGACAGGGGGTCCTACAATGAGCAGTTCTTC. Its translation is CASREDRGSYNEQFF.

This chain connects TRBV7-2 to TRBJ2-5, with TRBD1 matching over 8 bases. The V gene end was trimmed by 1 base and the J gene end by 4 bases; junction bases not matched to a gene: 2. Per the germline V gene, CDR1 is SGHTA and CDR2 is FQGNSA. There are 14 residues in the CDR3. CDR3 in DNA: TGTGCCAGCAGCTTAGAGACAGGGGCAGAGACCCAGTACTTC. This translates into CASSLETGAETQYF.